These 5 T cell receptor beta chains originate from one sample sequenced in a study of T cell repertoires in cytomegalovirus infection. These receptors are not linked to any known antigen. One entry per CDR3 protein results from TCRdb running MiXCR on the reads. Of just over 450,000 distinct CDR3 sequences in the sample, under 55% were seen once. This specimen was cultured PBMCs, taken from culture after CMV antigen stimulation. The receptors originated from a human donor in good health (CMV status not recorded). Some clones in this sample may be carry-over from other donors' samples.

J is TRBJ2-1 and V is TRBV20-1; 12 bases agree with TRBD2. Per the germline V gene, CDR1 is DFQATT and CDR2 is SNEGSKA (reference sequence). The CDR3 contains 12 residues. V was pared by 6 bases and J by 12 bases, with 6 bases of the junction left unmatched. CDR3 sequence reads: CSALLAGGRQFF. CDR3 in DNA: TGCAGTGCGTTACTAGCGGGAGGTAGGCAGTTCTTC.

This clonotype was observed a few times. The V call is TRBV7-2, the J call TRBJ2-4; 16 nucleotides agree with TRBD2. The germline V gene encodes CDR1 SGHTA and CDR2 FQGNSA. Trimming took 5 bases from V and 6 from J; bases not matched to a gene: 10. The CDR3 runs to 18 residues. CDR3 region: CASSPGTSGRAGGNIQYF. The CDR3 DNA sequence: TGTGCCAGCAGCCCCGGGACTAGCGGGAGGGCCGGGGGAAACATTCAGTACTTC. The variable domain in full, completed from reference TRBV7-2 and TRBJ2-4, reads GAGVSQSPSNKVTEKGKDVELRCDPISGHTALYWYRQSLGQGLEFLIYFQGNSAPDKSGLPSDRFSAERTGGSVSTLTIQRTQQEDSAVYLCASSPGTSGRAGGNIQYFGAGTRLSVL.

The chain employs TRBV7-2 and TRBJ1-1; D is perhaps TRBD1 (5 bases). The CDR3 spans 16 residues. Trimming left V 2 bases short and J 1 base short, with 14 bases between. The germline V gene encodes CDR1 SGHTA and CDR2 FQGNSA. The CDR3 coding sequence is TGTGCCAGCAGCTTAACCCCTCTGGGGCCGAACACTGAAGCTTTCTTT. It codes for CASSLTPLGPNTEAFF.

The chain joins TRBV11-2 to TRBJ1-4; the D gene is possibly TRBD1 (5 bases). V lost 1 base to trimming and J lost 5 bases, with 8 bases between them. This CDR3 is built from 14 residues. Germline-derived CDR1 and CDR2 are SGHAT and FQNNGV. DNA of the CDR3: TGTGCCAGCAGCTTAGTGCGGGGGAATGAAAAACTGTTTTTT. Encoded protein: CASSLVRGNEKLFF.

The chain joins TRBV4-1 to TRBJ2-3; 8 bases agree with TRBD2. Germline trimming cut 11 bases from V and 1 base from J; bases unmatched to any gene: 8. There are 14 residues in the CDR3. Germline V lookup: CDR1 MGHRA, CDR2 YSYEKL. The CDR3 loop reads CACTPGGGTDTQYF. CDR3 in DNA: TGCGCCTGCACGCCGGGGGGGGGCACAGATACGCAGTATTTT.